What follows are 16 T cell receptor beta chains derived from one specimen sequenced in a study of beta chain features in type 1 diabetes (dated by TCRdb to the late 2010s). The full study reports these points: Type 1 diabetes patients showed a moderate but significant shortening of TCRB CDR3 length in all four CD4+ subsets.

Library method: the immunoSEQ multiplex PCR assay. All of the isolated RNA was reverse transcribed with the High Capacity cDNA Reverse Transcription Kit, so expressed TCRB transcripts were sequenced. The source is immuneACCESS, and TCRdb retained only in-frame sequences with V and J called. Part of the clones is not carried over; for the studies checked, unresolved V genes explain less than half of this, and the remainder is unexplained. For this sample there are roughly 730,000 clones; around 15% appear just once. The ten largest clones represent 0.022% of the sample. Which antigens these TCRs recognize remains unknown. Sequences were obtained from naive CD4+ T cells from blood. Explained via the paper, the cell subset or site label denotes: true naive CD4+ T cells. The receptors were gathered from a man in his late teens or twenties with type 1 diabetes.

This chain connects TRBV4-1 to TRBJ2-3; D not certain. Germline lookup yields CDR1 MGHRA and CDR2 YSYEKL. The CDR3 totals 16 residues. The V end was cut by 1 base, the J end by 0 bases, with 11 bases between. The CDR3 loop reads CASSQGVPPSTDTQYF. Written as DNA, the CDR3 is TGCGCCAGCAGCCAAGGGGTGCCCCCTAGCACAGATACGCAGTATTTT.

In this sample, this clone turned up a few times. This chain connects TRBV13 to TRBJ2-4, with D perhaps given as TRBD1 or TRBD2 (5 bases each). This CDR3 comprises 14 residues. The germline V gene has CDR1 PRHDT and CDR2 FYEKMQ (reference sequence). V was clipped by 1 base and J by 7 bases, with 11 bases between them. Written as DNA, the CDR3 is TGTGCCAGCAGCTTAGCCGGGGCCGGGAACATTCAGTACTTC. Residues: CASSLAGAGNIQYF.

This clone has more than one count but fewer than ten. This sample includes further DNA sequences coding for the same CDR3. The rearrangement links TRBV30 to TRBJ2-7; D is possibly TRBD2 (5 bases). Germline assignment: CDR1 GTSNPN and CDR2 SVGIG (reference sequence). The CDR3 is 12 amino acids. The V end was cut by 5 bases, the J end by 5 bases, with 13 bases between. The CDR3 nucleotides are TGTGCCTGGTCAGGTGGAGGTGACGAGCAGTACTTC. Amino acids: CAWSGGGDEQYF.

This clone came up a few times. V and J are TRBV5-1 and TRBJ1-1; tentatively, D is TRBD1 (5 bases). Germline CDR1 SGHRS, CDR2 YFSETQ. This CDR3 comprises 13 residues. Trimming removed 4 bases at V and 3 bases at J, with 10 bases between. In nucleotides, the CDR3 is TGCGCCAGCAGCCTCAGGGAGGACACTGAAGCTTTCTTT. It translates to CASSLREDTEAFF.

This clone has a handful of counts. This chain joins TRBV7-2 and TRBJ2-7; D remains ambiguous. Per the germline V gene, CDR1 is SGHTA and CDR2 is FQGNSA. The CDR3 contains 16 residues. V lost 2 bases to trimming and J lost 3 bases, with 17 bases between them. DNA for the CDR3: TGTGCCAGCAGCTTATCCCCTACTCCCGTGAGCTACGAGCAGTACTTC. Its translation: CASSLSPTPVSYEQYF.

CDR3 amino acids: CASSRDRAGEQYF. CDR3 in DNA: TGTGCCAGCAGTAGGGACAGGGCAGGAGAGCAGTACTTC. V is TRBV2 and J is TRBJ2-7, with 9 positions matching TRBD1. CDR1 and CDR2 from the germline V gene are SNHLY and FYNNEI. CDR3 size: 13 residues. V was clipped by 5 bases and J by 7 bases; unmatched bases: 6. The variable domain in full, with the rest retrieved from reference TRBV2 and TRBJ2-7, is EPEVTQTPSHQVTQMGQEVILRCVPISNHLYFYWYRQILGQKVEFLVSFYNNEISEKSEIFDDQFSVERPDGSNFTLKIRSTKLEDSAMYFCASSRDRAGEQYFGPGTRLTVT.

Concerning this clone: The identical CDR3 is also encoded by other nucleotide sequences in the sample. The gene calls are TRBV10-3 and TRBJ2-1; D may match TRBD1 or TRBD2 (5 bases each). Germline CDR1 is ENHRY and CDR2 is SYGVKD. Trimming removed 6 bases from V and 8 bases from J, with 8 bases in between. There are 11 residues in the CDR3. In nucleotides, the CDR3 is TGTGCCATCAGCAGAGGGGATGAGCAGTTCTTC. This codes for CAISRGDEQFF.

The CDR3 DNA is TGCGCCAGCAGCCAAGGAATAGCTAGTGTGGAGACCCAGTACTTC. Protein sequence: CASSQGIASVETQYF. This sequence joins TRBV4-1 and TRBJ2-5; no definite D call. V lost 1 base, J lost 5 bases, and 14 bases lay in between. From germline, CDR1 is MGHRA and CDR2 YSYEKL. This CDR3 has 15 amino acids.

V usage is TRBV30 and J usage is TRBJ2-4; TRBD2 agrees at 8 bases. J was trimmed by 6 bases and V by 3 bases; bases with no gene match: 1. In germline, CDR1 is GTSNPN, CDR2 SVGIG (reference sequence). The CDR3 is made up of 12 amino acids. The CDR3 DNA follows: TGTGCCTGGAGCCGGGGGGGAAACATTCAGTACTTC. Translating gives CAWSRGGNIQYF.

The gene calls are TRBV29-1 and TRBJ1-2; the D gene is possibly TRBD1 (5 bases). The V gene lost 5 bases and the J gene lost 1 base, with 11 bases spanning the gap. The CDR3 is made up of 13 amino acids. From germline, CDR1 is SQVTM and CDR2 ANQGSEA. For the CDR3, the DNA is TGCAGCGTTCGGACACCGAATAACTATGGCTACACCTTC. Its translation is CSVRTPNNYGYTF.

This clone was counted between two and nine times. The chain couples TRBV6-5 to TRBJ2-5, with unresolved D. Germline CDR1 reads MNHEY; CDR2 reads SVGAGI. Trimming took off 6 bases at V and 3 bases at J, with 17 bases between the two ends. CDR3 size: 15 residues. DNA for the CDR3: TGTGCCAGCAGCCCCGGGTCGGCCAAGGAAGAGACCCAGTACTTC. Its protein product is CASSPGSAKEETQYF.

The CDR3 spells CASSYDRDHNTDTQYF. DNA of the CDR3: TGTGCCAGCAGTTACGATAGGGACCATAACACAGATACGCAGTATTTT. The chain employs TRBV6-5 and TRBJ2-3; TRBD1 or TRBD2 may be the D gene (5 bases each). V lost 2 bases and J 2 bases, leaving 14 bases between the germline ends. The V gene's germline CDR1 is MNHEY and CDR2 SVGAGI. The CDR3 has 16 amino acids.

A few counts support this clone. The chain is built from TRBV25-1 and TRBJ2-5; TRBD2 matches at 9 bases. The germline V gene has CDR1 MGHDK and CDR2 SYGVNS. The length of the CDR3 is 17 residues. V lost 3 bases, J lost 7 bases, and 15 bases stayed unmatched. CDR3 protein: CASSDLAGRPRDGTQYF. In nucleotides, the CDR3 is TGTGCCAGCAGTGATCTAGCGGGGCGCCCTCGTGATGGGACCCAGTACTTC.

This CDR3 reads CASSQFRGPVLVGELFF. The CDR3 nucleotides are TGCGCCAGCAGCCAGTTCAGGGGGCCTGTTTTGGTCGGGGAGCTGTTTTTT. This sequence joins TRBV4-1 and TRBJ2-2; 8 bases align to TRBD1. Germline assignment: CDR1 MGHRA and CDR2 YSYEKL. CDR3 length: 17 residues. V gave up 3 bases and J gave up 7 bases; unmatched junction bases: 13.

CDR3 sequence: CASGTSFAETQYF. In DNA form, the CDR3 reads TGTGCCAGCGGTACTAGTTTTGCAGAGACCCAGTACTTC. This chain connects TRBV6-1 to TRBJ2-5; TRBD2 is a possible D gene (5 bases). The CDR3 extends over 13 amino acids. Germline V gene data show CDR1 as MNHNS and CDR2 as SASEGT. V lost 8 bases and J 4 bases, leaving 14 bases between the germline ends.

CDR3 sequence: CASSLTESDSPLHF. In nucleotides, the CDR3 is TGTGCCAGCAGCTTGACAGAATCGGATTCACCCCTCCACTTT. This chain connects TRBV5-4 to TRBJ1-6; D is undetermined. In germline, CDR1 is SGHNT, CDR2 YYREEE (reference sequence). The V end lost 1 base, the J end lost 8 bases, and 10 bases lay between the germline ends. The CDR3 is 14 amino acids.